Presented here are 31 T cell receptor beta chains from one specimen sequenced in a study of blood T cell repertoires in COVID-19. Assay: immunoSEQ multiplex PCR; the TCRdb copy retains only in-frame clones and omits some. This sample has about 150,000 clones; roughly 80% occur once, and the top ten carry 25% to 30%. Source material: peripheral blood. These receptors originate from a woman aged 60-70 years with acute or convalescent COVID-19.

This clone was seen only a few times. The gene calls are TRBV5-4 and TRBJ2-6; TRBD1 matches at 7 bases. V dropped 5 bases and J dropped 0; count of bases not matched to a gene: 2. The V gene's germline CDR1 is SGHNT and CDR2 YYREEE (reference sequence). The CDR3 has 15 residues. CDR3 sequence (DNA): TGTGCCAGCAGTCCAGGGGGCTCTGGGGCCAACGTCCTGACTTTC. This gives the protein CASSPGGSGANVLTF.

This clone has only one observation. The V and J genes are TRBV6-5 and TRBJ1-1, with D possibly matching TRBD1 (5 bases). Germline V lookup: CDR1 MNHEY, CDR2 SVGAGI. This CDR3 has 15 residues. Trimming removed 7 bases at V and 0 bases at J, with 15 bases between. The chain's CDR3 is CASTRQGGLNTEAFF. CDR3 sequence (DNA): TGTGCCAGCACGAGGCAGGGAGGTTTGAACACTGAAGCTTTCTTT.

The genes are TRBV7-9 and TRBJ1-5, with 8 positions matching TRBD1. CDR1 SEHNR and CDR2 FQNEAQ come from the germline V gene (reference sequence). V gave up 5 bases and J gave up 4 bases; unmatched junction bases: 1. This CDR3 has 13 residues. DNA of the CDR3: TGTGCCAGCAGCAACAGGGGGAATCAGCCCCAGCATTTT. It yields the protein CASSNRGNQPQHF. Combining the CDR3 with reference TRBV7-9 and TRBJ1-5 gives the whole variable domain DTGVSQNPRHKITKRGQNVTFRCDPISEHNRLYWYRQTLGQGPEFLTYFQNEAQLEKSRLLSDRFSAERPKGSFSTLEIQRTEQGDSAMYLCASSNRGNQPQHFGDGTRLSIL.

The chain is built from TRBV3-1 (or the pseudogene TRBV3-2) and TRBJ2-3; maybe TRBD2 (5 bases). This CDR3 region has 16 residues. Per germline, CDR1 LGHDT and CDR2 YNNKEL (reference sequence). The ends were cut back, 4 bases at V and 2 bases at J, with 16 bases in the middle. The CDR3 loop reads CASSRDFGIITDTQYF. The CDR3 region has the DNA TGTGCCAGCAGCCGTGACTTCGGGATCATCACAGATACGCAGTATTTT.

The rearrangement joins TRBV21-1 to TRBJ1-5; the D call in the table, TRBD1, was not verified against the DNA. TRBV21-1 is classified as a pseudogene. CDR3 length equals 14 residues. The CDR3 sequence is CASRTDHLFQPQHF. CDR3 sequence (DNA): TGTGCCAGCAGGACAGACCATTTGTTTCAGCCCCAGCATTTT.

The chain combines TRBV7-9 with TRBJ2-1, with TRBD2 matching 7 bases. CDR1 is SEHNR and CDR2 is FQNEAQ in the germline V gene (reference sequence). Trimming at V came to 2 bases and at J to 7 bases, leaving 5 bases not matched to a gene. The CDR3 runs to 14 residues. The CDR3 region has the DNA TGTGCCAGCAGCTTAATTGGGGGGGGAAATGAGCAGTTCTTC. As protein: CASSLIGGGNEQFF.

This clone appeared a few times. The rearrangement uses TRBV28 and TRBJ2-7; 7 bases fit TRBD2. V lost 6 bases and J lost 5; bases outside the gene matches: 10. The germline V gene encodes CDR1 MDHEN and CDR2 SYDVKM. There are 14 residues in the CDR3. The chain's CDR3 is CASSSGGVEDEQYV. The CDR3 DNA reads TGTGCCAGCAGCTCGGGAGGCGTCGAGGACGAGCAGTACGTC.

CDR3 nucleotide sequence: TGTGCCAGCAGTATCACTGGAGCCTACGAGCAGTACGTC. Protein sequence: CASSITGAYEQYV. The V and J genes are TRBV12-3 or TRBV12-4 and TRBJ2-7; unclear D gene. V lost 5 bases and J 2 bases, leaving 10 bases between the germline ends. CDR3 length equals 13 residues.

The rearrangement joins TRBV11-2 to TRBJ2-4; D call uncertain. Trimming cost V 5 bases and J 2 bases, with 13 bases left between them. Looked up from germline, CDR1 is SGHAT and CDR2 is FQNNGV. This CDR3 is 15 amino acids long. The CDR3 bases are TGTGCCAGCAGCGTCTCTGTCGGGTCCAAAAACATTCAGTACTTC. This gives the protein CASSVSVGSKNIQYF.

V gene TRBV6-5 combines with J gene TRBJ1-1; D remains unclear. In germline, CDR1 is MNHEY, CDR2 SVGAGI. The CDR3 has 15 residues. Trimming pared 2 bases from V and 3 bases from J, leaving 13 bases between. The DNA of the CDR3 is TGTGCCAGCAGTTACATCGGCGGGGTGGACACTGAAGCTTTCTTT. Protein: CASSYIGGVDTEAFF.

The rearrangement uses TRBV29-1 and TRBJ1-1, with 9 positions matching TRBD1. Trimming at V came to 1 base and at J to 1 base, leaving 10 bases not matched to a gene. CDR3 length: 17 amino acids. Germline V gene data show CDR1 as SQVTM and CDR2 as ANQGSEA. The CDR3 sequence: CSVEGRTGVNANTEAFF. CDR3 bases: TGCAGCGTTGAAGGTAGGACAGGGGTTAATGCGAACACTGAAGCTTTCTTT.

This chain joins TRBV25-1 and TRBJ1-6; a possible D gene is TRBD1 (6 bases). The CDR3 totals 16 residues. The germline V and J ends were trimmed by 6 bases and 0 bases, with 12 bases remaining between them. Germline lookup yields CDR1 MGHDK and CDR2 SYGVNS. The CDR3 loop is CASRPRGGSYNSPLHF. CDR3 nucleotides: TGTGCCAGCAGACCCCGAGGGGGCTCCTATAATTCACCCCTCCACTTT.

The CDR3 is CASSFQGVNYNSPLHF. The CDR3 DNA sequence: TGTGCCAGCAGCTTCCAGGGGGTGAATTATAATTCACCCCTCCACTTT. V usage is TRBV11-2 and J usage is TRBJ1-6; 7 positions agree with TRBD1. The trim removed 3 bases at V and 4 bases at J, leaving 6 bases unmatched. CDR3 length equals 16 residues. CDR1 SGHAT and CDR2 FQNNGV come from the germline V gene.

The rearrangement links TRBV5-4 to TRBJ1-2; D gene unclear. V was cut by 0 bases and J by 2 bases, with 11 bases left in between. The CDR3 contains 15 residues. Germline CDR1 and CDR2: SGHNT and YYREEE (reference sequence). The CDR3 is CASSLGWRRNYGYTF. The CDR3 coding sequence is TGTGCCAGCAGCTTGGGGTGGCGGCGAAACTATGGCTACACCTTC.

CDR3 sequence (DNA): TGTGCCAGTGTGCTGGGGCAAGGGTCCAGGGGGCTCGTCAATTACGAGCAGTACTTC. This gives the protein CASVLGQGSRGLVNYEQYF. This rearrangement joins TRBV19 to TRBJ2-7, with TRBD1 identical over 8 bases. The V gene end was trimmed by 8 bases and the J gene end by 4 bases; junction bases not matched to a gene: 25. CDR1 and CDR2 from the germline V gene are LNHDA and SQIVND (reference sequence). CDR3 size: 19 residues.

The J gene is TRBJ1-5, the V gene TRBV6-1; D call uncertain. Germline lookup yields CDR1 MNHNS and CDR2 SASEGT. Between the trimmed V and J ends, which lost 2 bases and 6 bases, there was a span of 8 bases. CDR3 size: 13 residues. DNA of the CDR3: TGTGCCAGCAGTGAACGGCCGGGTCAGCCCCAGCATTTT. This gives the protein CASSERPGQPQHF.

The chain has TRBV7-2 and TRBJ2-2, with 8 nucleotides matching TRBD1. Germline values: CDR1 SGHTA, CDR2 FQGNSA. V lost 2 bases, J lost 6 bases, and 8 bases stayed unmatched. The CDR3 runs 16 residues. CDR3: CASSLQAGGASGELFF. In DNA form, the CDR3 reads TGTGCCAGCAGCTTACAGGCAGGGGGCGCTTCCGGGGAGCTGTTTTTT.

The chain joins TRBV2 to TRBJ1-2, with TRBD1 matching 7 bases. V was pared by 5 bases and J by 7 bases, with 4 bases of the junction left unmatched. CDR1 SNHLY and CDR2 FYNNEI come from the germline V gene. This CDR3 comprises 12 residues. The CDR3 reads CASSQGVGGYTF. CDR3 coding DNA: TGTGCCAGCAGTCAGGGGGTAGGTGGCTACACCTTC.

The genes are TRBV10-3 and TRBJ2-1, with 7 bases fitting TRBD2. Germline V gene lookup returns CDR1 ENHRY and CDR2 SYGVKD. The CDR3 totals 15 residues. J lost 4 bases, V lost 6 bases, and 9 bases had no gene match. CDR3 bases: TGTGCCATCAGCGGTTGGGGGGGAAATTACAATGAGCAGTTCTTC. Protein sequence: CAISGWGGNYNEQFF.

This clone came up once. The rearrangement uses TRBV6-5 and TRBJ2-7; perhaps TRBD2 as D (6 bases). This CDR3 is 15 amino acids long. Germline lookup yields CDR1 MNHEY and CDR2 SVGAGI. Trimming removed 6 bases at V and 2 bases at J, with 17 bases between. The CDR3 DNA follows: TGTGCCAGCAGCCGCCTAGCGACGGAGACCTACGAGCAGTACTTC. The encoded protein is CASSRLATETYEQYF.

The gene calls are TRBV3-1 (or the pseudogene TRBV3-2) and TRBJ1-1, with no clear D. This CDR3 has 18 residues. Germline-derived CDR1 and CDR2 are LGHDT and YNNKEL (reference sequence). Trimming took off 4 bases at V and 1 base at J, with 22 bases between the two ends. The CDR3 sequence: CASSRTRTPGSSNTEAFF. CDR3 coding DNA: TGTGCCAGCAGCCGAACCAGAACCCCCGGGAGCTCGAACACTGAAGCTTTCTTT.

This chain uses TRBV12-5 with TRBJ1-3; possibly TRBD1 for D (6 bases). Germline V CDR1 and CDR2: LGHNT, FRNRAP. CDR3 size: 18 residues. V was cut by 1 base and J by 0 bases, with 16 bases left in between. CDR3 loop: CASGLAYGRDNSGNTIYF. CDR3 in DNA: TGTGCTAGTGGTTTGGCCTACGGCCGGGACAACTCTGGAAACACCATATATTTT.

This chain connects TRBV19 to TRBJ2-3; TRBD2 matches 8 bases. The ends lost 0 bases at V and 3 bases at J; junction bases unmatched: 8. Germline V CDR1 and CDR2: LNHDA, SQIVND (reference sequence). This CDR3 is 17 amino acids long. For the CDR3, the DNA is TGTGCCAGTAGTATAGATCTACCAGCGGGGGTTACAGATACGCAGTATTTT. Translated: CASSIDLPAGVTDTQYF.

This clone was seen only a few times. The chain carries TRBV11-2 and TRBJ2-4, with 7 bases identical to TRBD1. CDR1 and CDR2 (germline): SGHAT, FQNNGV. The CDR3 has 16 residues. Unmatched junction bases numbered 7, after V lost 5 bases and J lost 0 bases. This CDR3 is CASSTGTALAKNIQYF. In DNA, the CDR3 is TGTGCCAGCAGCACTGGGACAGCACTAGCCAAAAACATTCAGTACTTC.

Only a few counts were recorded for this clone. V gene TRBV13 combines with J gene TRBJ1-2; 8 nucleotides match TRBD1. Looked up from germline, CDR1 is PRHDT and CDR2 is FYEKMQ (reference sequence). This CDR3 comprises 16 residues. The V and J ends lost 3 bases and 4 bases, in that order; junction bases with no gene match: 10. This CDR3 is CASSFLSGGQPYGYTF. CDR3 nucleotides: TGTGCCAGCAGCTTCCTCTCAGGGGGCCAGCCCTATGGCTACACCTTC.

This sequence joins TRBV3-1 (or the pseudogene TRBV3-2) and TRBJ1-5; a possible D gene is TRBD1 (5 bases). The CDR3 totals 13 residues. Between the trimmed V and J ends, which lost 3 bases and 5 bases, there was a span of 8 bases. Germline-derived CDR1 and CDR2 are LGHDT and YNNKEL (reference sequence). The CDR3 region is CASSQTRDQPQHF. The CDR3 coding sequence is TGTGCCAGCAGCCAGACCAGGGATCAGCCCCAGCATTTT.

The rearrangement joins TRBV18 to TRBJ1-2, with D perhaps TRBD1 (6 bases). The CDR3 sequence is 13 residues long. Germline CDR1 reads KGHSH; CDR2 reads LQKENI. V was pared by 0 bases and J by 4 bases, with 6 bases between. The CDR3 spells CASSPPDSYGYTF. CDR3 in DNA: TGTGCCAGCTCACCACCGGACAGCTATGGCTACACCTTC.

With respect to this clone: This CDR3 is also generated by other DNA sequences in the sample. This rearrangement joins TRBV19 to TRBJ2-2; D ambiguous. Trimming pared 3 bases from V and 0 bases from J, leaving 2 bases between. Germline V gene data show CDR1 as LNHDA and CDR2 as SQIVND (reference sequence). The CDR3 has 13 residues. The CDR3 spells CASSITNTGELFF. CDR3 DNA sequence: TGTGCCAGTAGTATTACGAACACCGGGGAGCTGTTTTTT.

The chain couples TRBV19 to TRBJ1-1; 9 bases match TRBD1. This CDR3 is built from 17 residues. CDR1 LNHDA and CDR2 SQIVND come from the germline V gene (reference sequence). V was pared by 7 bases and J by 1 base, with 13 bases of the junction left unmatched. This CDR3 is CASNNPGQGQPNTEAFF. For the CDR3, the DNA is TGTGCCAGTAACAACCCGGGACAGGGTCAACCGAACACTGAAGCTTTCTTT.

The V gene is TRBV28, the J gene TRBJ1-4; D might be TRBD1 (5 bases). Germline values: CDR1 MDHEN, CDR2 SYDVKM. The CDR3 has 14 amino acids. Trimming left V 3 bases short and J 3 bases short, with 8 bases between. CDR3 region: CASSFSGPNEKLFF. In DNA form, the CDR3 reads TGTGCCAGCAGTTTTTCAGGGCCTAATGAAAAACTGTTTTTT.

This chain connects TRBV5-6 to TRBJ1-2; the D gene is possibly TRBD1 (6 bases). The length of the CDR3 is 15 residues. Germline V gene lookup returns CDR1 SGHDT and CDR2 YYEEEE. Trimming took 2 bases from V and 6 from J, leaving 17 bases between them. CDR3 nucleotides: TGTGCCAGCAGCTTTTATGGGGGCGCTTTCGATGGCTACACCTTC. It specifies CASSFYGGAFDGYTF.